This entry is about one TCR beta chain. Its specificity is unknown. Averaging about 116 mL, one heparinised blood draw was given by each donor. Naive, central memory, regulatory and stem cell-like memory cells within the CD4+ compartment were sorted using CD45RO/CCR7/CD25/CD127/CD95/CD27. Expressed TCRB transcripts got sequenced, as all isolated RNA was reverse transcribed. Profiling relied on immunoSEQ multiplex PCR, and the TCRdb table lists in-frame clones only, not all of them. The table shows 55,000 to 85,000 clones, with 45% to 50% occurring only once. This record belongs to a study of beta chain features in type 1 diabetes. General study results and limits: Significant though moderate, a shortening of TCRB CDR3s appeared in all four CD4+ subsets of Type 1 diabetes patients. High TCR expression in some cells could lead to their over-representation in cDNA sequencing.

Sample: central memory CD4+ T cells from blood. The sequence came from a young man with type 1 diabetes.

CDR3 protein: CASSLGTGITEAFF. The DNA of the CDR3 is TGTGCCAGCAGCTTAGGGACAGGGATCACTGAAGCTTTCTTT. The chain couples TRBV7-9 to TRBJ1-1, with 8 bases aligning to TRBD1. Losses at the gene ends were 1 base for V and 4 bases for J; bases not matched to a gene: 2. The length of the CDR3 is 14 residues. The germline CDR1 and CDR2 sequences are SEHNR and FQNEAQ (reference sequence).